These 16 T cell receptor beta chains were all obtained from the same sample, sequenced in a study of cytomegalovirus exposure and HLA in healthy donors. The data were produced by immunoSEQ multiplex PCR, yet TCRdb's version contains in-frame clones alone and is incomplete. The repertoire has a few hundred thousand clones, 80% to 90% of them found once; the top ten carry over 0.95%. Sequencing used PBMCs. The source is a woman younger than 35 in good health and CMV-seronegative.

The J gene is TRBJ2-1, the V gene TRBV11-2, with 7 positions matching TRBD1. The CDR3 runs to 16 residues. Per the germline V gene, CDR1 is SGHAT and CDR2 is FQNNGV. J was trimmed by 5 bases and V by 0 bases; bases with no gene match: 7. CDR3 sequence reads: CASSLEFATGDNEQFF. Written as DNA, the CDR3 is TGTGCCAGCAGCTTAGAGTTTGCCACAGGGGACAATGAGCAGTTCTTC. The full variable domain, completed using reference TRBV11-2 and TRBJ2-1, is EAGVAQSPRYKIIEKRQSVAFWCNPISGHATLYWYQQILGQGPKLLIQFQNNGVVDDSQLPKDRFSAERLKGVDSTLKIQPAKLEDSAVYLCASSLEFATGDNEQFFGPGTRLTVL.

This chain uses TRBV30 with TRBJ2-3; the match to TRBD2 covers 7 bases. The CDR3 extends over 13 amino acids. The germline CDR1 and CDR2 sequences are GTSNPN and SVGIG (reference sequence). J gave up 5 bases and V 2 bases, and 4 bases lay outside the gene matches. CDR3 sequence (DNA): TGTGCCTGGAGTAAGCGGGGTAGAGATACGCAGTATTTT. Residues: CAWSKRGRDTQYF.

V usage is TRBV6-6 and J usage is TRBJ2-1; 10 bases are a match to TRBD1. Trimming at V came to 0 bases and at J to 7 bases, leaving 3 bases not matched to a gene. The CDR3 loop spans 15 amino acids. The germline gives CDR1 MNHNY, CDR2 SVGAGI (reference sequence). As DNA, the CDR3 is TGTGCCAGCAGTTACTCCGGGACAGGGGTGAATGAGCAGTTCTTC. Protein: CASSYSGTGVNEQFF.

The genes are TRBV25-1 and TRBJ1-5; tentative D call: TRBD1 (6 bases). V was trimmed by 4 bases and J by 9 bases, leaving 13 bases between them. This CDR3 is 13 amino acids long. The germline gives CDR1 MGHDK, CDR2 SYGVNS. Here the CDR3 reads CASSGTEQGPQHF. The CDR3, as DNA: TGTGCCAGCAGTGGCACGGAACAGGGGCCCCAGCATTTT.

The chain couples TRBV27 to TRBJ2-1; possibly TRBD2 for D (5 bases). Trimming cost V 2 bases and J 2 bases, with 10 bases left between them. The germline V gene encodes CDR1 MNHEY and CDR2 SMNVEV (reference sequence). The CDR3 totals 15 residues. DNA of the CDR3: TGTGCCAGCAGTTTACGGCGGGCAACCTACAATGAGCAGTTCTTC. Its protein is CASSLRRATYNEQFF.

This clone came up once. The gene calls are TRBV5-1 and TRBJ2-3, with D unclear. CDR3 size: 14 residues. The V end was cut by 4 bases, the J end by 2 bases, with 11 bases between. Germline loops: CDR1 SGHRS, CDR2 YFSETQ. The chain's CDR3 is CASSQALSTDTQYF. Written as DNA, the CDR3 is TGCGCCAGCAGCCAGGCCCTGTCCACAGATACGCAGTATTTT.

The V call is TRBV7-2, the J call TRBJ2-1, with D perhaps matching TRBD1 (5 bases). Trimming took off 6 bases at V and 2 bases at J, with 11 bases between the two ends. Germline values: CDR1 SGHTA, CDR2 FQGNSA. The CDR3 has 14 amino acids. The CDR3 DNA reads as TGTGCCAGCAGTTTTGACAGAACCTACAATGAGCAGTTCTTC. Amino acid sequence: CASSFDRTYNEQFF.

This chain connects TRBV5-1 to TRBJ2-3; D not certain. V lost 0 bases and J lost 1, with 9 bases in between. There are 15 residues in the CDR3. Germline V gives CDR1 SGHRS, CDR2 YFSETQ. The DNA for the CDR3 is TGCGCCAGCAGCTTGGCCCACCCAGGCACAGATACGCAGTATTTT. Translation gives CASSLAHPGTDTQYF.

This sequence joins TRBV27 and TRBJ2-6, with 7 bases that match TRBD1. The trim removed 2 bases at V and 3 bases at J, leaving 1 base unmatched. The CDR3 totals 15 residues. Per the germline V gene, CDR1 is MNHEY and CDR2 is SMNVEV (reference sequence). The CDR3 DNA reads as TGTGCCAGCAGTTTAAGGGGGCGTGGGGCCAACGTCCTGACTTTC. This translates into CASSLRGRGANVLTF.

The J gene is TRBJ2-5, the V gene TRBV5-6; TRBD2 matches at 8 bases. CDR3 length: 16 amino acids. Losses at the gene ends were 4 bases for V and 2 bases for J; bases not matched to a gene: 10. The V gene's germline CDR1 is SGHDT and CDR2 YYEEEE. CDR3 protein: CASSQRRGADQETQYF. DNA of the CDR3: TGTGCCAGCAGCCAACGGCGGGGGGCAGATCAAGAGACCCAGTACTTC.

In its sample, this clone was seen once. The chain combines TRBV2 with TRBJ2-2; 16 nucleotides line up with TRBD2. Trimming at V came to 6 bases and at J to 6 bases, leaving 7 bases not matched to a gene. The CDR3 runs to 17 residues. Germline loops: CDR1 SNHLY, CDR2 FYNNEI. CDR3 protein: CASRDLGLAGGAGELFF. CDR3 bases: TGTGCCAGCAGGGATCTGGGACTAGCGGGAGGGGCCGGGGAGCTGTTTTTT.

The genes are TRBV11-3 and TRBJ2-1; tentatively, D is TRBD1 (5 bases). This CDR3 region has 13 residues. Between the trimmed V and J ends, which lost 4 bases and 4 bases, there was a span of 8 bases. Germline V lookup: CDR1 SGHNT, CDR2 YENEEA. Written as DNA, the CDR3 is TGTGCCAGCAGCTCACGACAGTACAATGAGCAGTTCTTC. It yields the protein CASSSRQYNEQFF.

This chain links TRBV28 with TRBJ2-7; 12 bases match TRBD1. The germline CDR1 and CDR2 sequences are MDHEN and SYDVKM. V lost 5 bases to trimming and J lost 5 bases; unmatched junction nucleotides: 7. The CDR3 has 15 residues. The CDR3 region has the DNA TGTGCCAGCAGTCCGGGTGGGACAGGGGGCCACGAGCAGTACTTC. It encodes CASSPGGTGGHEQYF.

The chain couples TRBV27 to TRBJ1-2; D is possibly TRBD1 (6 bases). CDR1 and CDR2 from the germline V gene are MNHEY and SMNVEV (reference sequence). V was cut by 2 bases and J by 4 bases, with 14 bases left in between. The CDR3 contains 15 residues. The CDR3 DNA sequence: TGTGCCAGCAGTTTAAGCGGGGGGCGCGGCTATGGCTACACCTTC. It codes for CASSLSGGRGYGYTF.

The chain has TRBV5-5 and TRBJ1-2; D remains ambiguous. This CDR3 contains 13 residues. Per germline, CDR1 SGHKS and CDR2 YYEKEE (reference sequence). V shed 0 bases and J shed 5 bases, with 8 bases lying between them. For the CDR3, the DNA is TGTGCCAGCAGCTTGGGCTCGGGATATGGCTACACCTTC. Translating it yields CASSLGSGYGYTF.

V is TRBV12-1 and J is TRBJ1-2; the table calls TRBD1, which could not be checked here. TRBV12-1 is a pseudogene. The CDR3 loop spans 16 amino acids. CDR3 DNA sequence: TGTGCCAGCAGCTCTGATCCGGGACAGGGGTCGATTGGCTACACCTTC. This sequence encodes CASSSDPGQGSIGYTF.